The 31 T cell receptor beta chains below all came from one sample that was sequenced in a study of T-cell reconstitution after alpha-beta-depleted transplantation in children. Researchers prepared the TCRbeta library using unique molecular identifiers, the study reports. TCRdb used MiXCR to reprocess the PCR reads, holding one entry per CDR3 protein. This table has approximately 980,000 distinct CDR3 sequences, 25% to 30% appearing once. The material sequenced was PBMCs, mostly from graft donor cells, taken 360 days after TCRalphabeta/CD19-depleted stem cell transplant. Every receptor here comes from a boy less than two years old who had a stem cell transplant for SCID, so the T cells may come from the graft donor.

This chain connects TRBV28 to TRBJ2-7; D call uncertain. Between the trimmed V and J ends, which lost 6 bases and 6 bases, there was a span of 9 bases. This CDR3 region has 11 residues. In germline, CDR1 is MDHEN, CDR2 SYDVKM. CDR3 region: CASRSLVEQYF. CDR3 nucleotides: TGTGCCAGCAGATCGCTCGTCGAGCAGTACTTC.

This clonotype has only a few counts. CDR3 region: CASRARTASSYEQYF. As DNA, the CDR3 is TGCGCCAGCCGGGCAAGGACGGCGAGCTCCTACGAGCAGTACTTC. The chain combines TRBV5-1 with TRBJ2-7; D ambiguous. Germline values: CDR1 SGHRS, CDR2 YFSETQ. The CDR3 has 15 residues. Trimming took 7 bases from V and 0 from J, leaving 17 bases between them.

The rearrangement links TRBV7-8 to TRBJ2-1, with 13 bases fitting TRBD2. The junction had 8 bases not matched to a gene; V was cut back by 5 bases and J by 4 bases. In germline, CDR1 is SGHVS, CDR2 FQNEAQ. CDR3 length: 17 amino acids. The CDR3 spells CASSPRRTSGGYNEQFF. In DNA form, the CDR3 reads TGTGCCAGCAGCCCTAGACGGACTAGCGGGGGTTACAATGAGCAGTTCTTC.

The sample holds a few counts of this clonotype. V gene TRBV11-1 combines with J gene TRBJ2-1; 11 bases map to TRBD2. CDR1 is SGHAT and CDR2 is FQDESV in the germline V gene (reference sequence). CDR3 length equals 18 residues. The trim removed 1 base at V and 8 bases at J, leaving 13 bases unmatched. The CDR3 DNA reads TGTGCCAGCAGCTTAGGTGTACTAGCGGGGGCCCGAGAAGATGAGCAGTTCTTC. The encoded protein is CASSLGVLAGAREDEQFF.

This chain joins TRBV7-9 and TRBJ2-5, with D tentatively TRBD2 (6 bases). The CDR3 runs 15 residues. V lost 5 bases and J lost 1, with 14 bases in between. CDR1 and CDR2 from the germline V gene are SEHNR and FQNEAQ (reference sequence). The CDR3 loop reads CASSPHLARQETQYF. CDR3 DNA: TGTGCCAGCAGCCCCCACCTAGCGCGCCAAGAGACCCAGTACTTC.

This sequence joins TRBV3-1 and TRBJ1-1; TRBD1 might be the D (5 bases). This CDR3 has 15 residues. Trimming took 4 bases from V and 1 from J, leaving 13 bases between them. Germline lookup yields CDR1 LGHDT and CDR2 YNNKEL (reference sequence). CDR3 nucleotides: TGTGCCAGCAGCCTTTCGGGACGGAAGAACACTGAAGCTTTCTTT. It is translated as CASSLSGRKNTEAFF.

The chain joins TRBV29-1 to TRBJ2-5; D is unclear. Trimming removed 8 bases from V and 1 base from J, with 14 bases in between. Germline CDR1 is SQVTM and CDR2 is ANQGSEA. The CDR3 spans 13 residues. CDR3 in amino acids: CSSRLNLQETQYF. The CDR3 DNA is TGCAGCTCCCGTTTGAACCTCCAAGAGACCCAGTACTTC.

This clonotype appeared once. The chain links TRBV20-1 to TRBJ1-1; D is unclear. The CDR3 contains 13 residues. The germline gives CDR1 DFQATT, CDR2 SNEGSKA (reference sequence). Trimming stripped 3 bases from V and 4 bases from J, with 12 bases between. This CDR3 is CSASPAWGTEAFF. The CDR3 bases are TGCAGTGCTAGTCCCGCATGGGGCACTGAAGCTTTCTTT.

J is TRBJ2-1 and V is TRBV12-3 or TRBV12-4; D gene ambiguous. V lost 7 bases and J lost 0, with 16 bases in between. CDR3 length: 16 residues. The CDR3 spells CASTGKLLPSYNEQFF. Here the CDR3 DNA reads TGTGCCAGCACTGGGAAATTGCTACCCTCCTACAATGAGCAGTTCTTC.

This clonotype was observed a handful of times. The chain uses TRBV15 and TRBJ2-1; D not certain. Germline CDR1 and CDR2: LNHNV and YYDKDF (reference sequence). The CDR3 totals 15 residues. Trimming shortened V by 7 bases and J by 6 bases, and 19 bases separated the two germline ends. Written as DNA, the CDR3 is TGTGCCACCAACCCGCGGACCTCTGACCGCAATGAGCAGTTCTTC. The encoded protein is CATNPRTSDRNEQFF.

The chain employs TRBV10-3 and TRBJ2-5; TRBD1 or TRBD2 may be the D gene (5 bases each). V was cut by 6 bases and J by 5 bases, with 19 bases left in between. The V gene's germline CDR1 is ENHRY and CDR2 SYGVKD. The CDR3 is 15 amino acids. CDR3 nucleotide sequence: TGTGCCATCAGAGGAAAAGCCGGGGCTGGGGAGACCCAGTACTTC. Translating it yields CAIRGKAGAGETQYF.

The chain uses TRBV3-1 and TRBJ1-4; D gene ambiguous. Between the trimmed V and J ends, which lost 0 bases and 10 bases, there was a span of 15 bases. The CDR3 has 15 amino acids. Per the germline V gene, CDR1 is LGHDT and CDR2 is YNNKEL (reference sequence). The CDR3 protein is CASSQDNGSSGKLFF. In DNA, the CDR3 is TGTGCCAGCAGCCAAGATAACGGCAGTTCCGGAAAACTGTTTTTT.

Only a few counts were recorded for this clonotype. The chain employs TRBV20-1 and TRBJ1-2; 10 bases fit TRBD1. Germline-derived CDR1 and CDR2 are DFQATT and SNEGSKA (reference sequence). The junction had 11 bases not matched to a gene; V was cut back by 2 bases and J by 2 bases. This CDR3 region has 17 residues. The CDR3 DNA sequence: TGCAGTGCTAGATCTTTCGGGACAGGGGACCGAAACTATGGCTACACCTTC. It codes for CSARSFGTGDRNYGYTF.

This clonotype was seen only a few times. The chain links TRBV20-1 to TRBJ2-3, with D uncertain. From germline, CDR1 is DFQATT and CDR2 SNEGSKA (reference sequence). V lost 5 bases and J 6 bases, leaving 12 bases between the germline ends. This CDR3 is built from 12 residues. CDR3 coding DNA: TGCAGTGCTTCAATAGTCTCGGATACGCAGTATTTT. Its protein is CSASIVSDTQYF.

The chain employs TRBV11-2 and TRBJ2-1, with 10 bases that match TRBD2. The CDR3 loop spans 16 amino acids. CDR1 and CDR2 (germline): SGHAT, FQNNGV. V was pared by 0 bases and J by 7 bases, with 6 bases of the junction left unmatched. CDR3 coding DNA: TGTGCCAGCAGCTTAGATCAGCGGGGGGGAATGAATGAGCAGTTCTTC. Residues: CASSLDQRGGMNEQFF. The full variable domain, with the rest looked up from reference TRBV11-2 and TRBJ2-1, is EAGVAQSPRYKIIEKRQSVAFWCNPISGHATLYWYQQILGQGPKLLIQFQNNGVVDDSQLPKDRFSAERLKGVDSTLKIQPAKLEDSAVYLCASSLDQRGGMNEQFFGPGTRLTVL.

This clonotype has just a few counts. The V call is TRBV12-3 or TRBV12-4, the J call TRBJ2-1; D tentatively fits TRBD1 or TRBD2 (5 bases each). The ends were cut back, 3 bases at V and 6 bases at J, with 9 bases in the middle. The CDR3 is 13 amino acids. CDR3 residues: CASSFSGPNEQFF. The CDR3 region has the DNA TGTGCCAGCAGTTTCTCGGGACCCAATGAGCAGTTCTTC.

The chain has TRBV30 and TRBJ1-2; D is unclear. Germline V gene sequence: CDR1 GTSNPN, CDR2 SVGIG (reference sequence). V shed 6 bases and J shed 1 base, with 15 bases lying between them. The CDR3 sequence is 14 residues long. The CDR3 sequence: CACEDGALNYGYTF. In nucleotides, the CDR3 is TGTGCCTGTGAGGACGGCGCCCTTAACTATGGCTACACCTTC.

The rearrangement joins TRBV12-3 or TRBV12-4 to TRBJ2-5; 7 positions agree with TRBD2. Trimming removed 5 bases from V and 5 bases from J; junction bases left unmatched: 8. The CDR3 is made up of 14 amino acids. The CDR3 loop is CASSPTGGVETQYF. CDR3 sequence (DNA): TGTGCCAGCAGTCCTACGGGGGGAGTGGAGACCCAGTACTTC.

This clonotype was recorded at least ten times. The rearrangement links TRBV29-1 to TRBJ1-1; 9 nucleotides line up with TRBD1. J was trimmed by 4 bases and V by 1 base; bases with no gene match: 4. The CDR3 totals 14 residues. From germline, CDR1 is SQVTM and CDR2 ANQGSEA. The CDR3 is CSVEARGQGTEAFF. CDR3 nucleotides: TGCAGCGTTGAAGCCCGGGGACAGGGCACTGAAGCTTTCTTT.

The chain carries TRBV7-2 and TRBJ1-5; D is perhaps TRBD1 (5 bases). The CDR3 consists of 15 residues. V dropped 4 bases and J dropped 7 bases, with 17 bases sitting between them. CDR1 is SGHTA and CDR2 is FQGNSA in the germline V gene. As DNA, the CDR3 is TGTGCCAGCAGCTCCCGACACGGGGGGTACCAGCCCCAGCATTTT. Translating gives CASSSRHGGYQPQHF. The full variable domain, with the rest looked up from reference TRBV7-2 and TRBJ1-5, is GAGVSQSPSNKVTEKGKDVELRCDPISGHTALYWYRQSLGQGLEFLIYFQGNSAPDKSGLPSDRFSAERTGGSVSTLTIQRTQQEDSAVYLCASSSRHGGYQPQHFGDGTRLSIL.

This clonotype was observed a handful of times. The chain is built from TRBV18 and TRBJ1-2; 7 positions agree with TRBD1. V gave up 2 bases and J gave up 2 bases; unmatched junction bases: 11. This CDR3 is built from 17 residues. Germline V gene lookup returns CDR1 KGHSH and CDR2 LQKENI. CDR3 protein: CASSPSNNRGPNYGYTF. The CDR3 DNA follows: TGTGCCAGCTCACCAAGCAACAATAGGGGGCCGAACTATGGCTACACCTTC.

This clonotype came up a few times. The chain employs TRBV12-3 or TRBV12-4 and TRBJ2-7, with 8 bases lining up with TRBD2. CDR3 length equals 16 residues. V was pared by 3 bases and J by 7 bases, with 14 bases of the junction left unmatched. The CDR3 sequence: CASSFWGAGATGEQYF. The CDR3 coding sequence is TGTGCCAGCAGTTTTTGGGGAGCGGGGGCCACGGGGGAGCAGTACTTC.

This clonotype turned up a few times. The chain links TRBV24-1 to TRBJ2-7; D remains ambiguous. The germline V gene has CDR1 KGHDR and CDR2 SFDVKD. The CDR3 is 11 amino acids. Trimming stripped 0 bases from V and 12 bases from J, with 8 bases between. In DNA form, the CDR3 reads TGTGCCACCAGTGATTTGCTTGACGTGTACTTC. This encodes CATSDLLDVYF.

The chain couples TRBV11-1 to TRBJ2-1; D is ambiguous. The CDR3 contains 20 residues. V was cut by 5 bases and J by 5 bases, with 31 bases left in between. Per the germline V gene, CDR1 is SGHAT and CDR2 is FQDESV (reference sequence). In nucleotides, the CDR3 is TGTGCCAGCAGCCCATTAACCCTAGGGCGGCTCACCCCGAGGAACAATGAGCAGTTCTTC. It yields the protein CASSPLTLGRLTPRNNEQFF.

This chain connects TRBV10-3 to TRBJ2-7, with 8 bases matching TRBD1. V lost 3 bases and J lost 6; bases outside the gene matches: 7. CDR3 size: 14 residues. Germline CDR1 ENHRY, CDR2 SYGVKD. The CDR3 nucleotides read TGTGCCATCAGTGAAAGGGCAGGGGGCGGCGAGCAGTACTTC. Residues: CAISERAGGGEQYF.

The chain combines TRBV7-6 with TRBJ2-7; TRBD2 matches at 11 bases. Per the germline V gene, CDR1 is SGHVS and CDR2 is FNYEAQ. J lost 0 bases, V lost 4 bases, and 5 bases had no gene match. CDR3 length equals 16 residues. The CDR3, as DNA: TGTGCCAGCAGCTCCTCACTAGCGGGGGACTCCTACGAGCAGTACTTC. It specifies CASSSSLAGDSYEQYF.

There are a few counts of this clonotype. The chain uses TRBV12-3 or TRBV12-4 and TRBJ2-7, with D unclear. The CDR3 sequence is 14 residues long. Between the trimmed V and J ends, which lost 3 bases and 2 bases, there was a span of 11 bases. Written as DNA, the CDR3 is TGTGCCAGCAGTTTTTATGCCTCTCCCTACGAGCAGTACTTC. Translation gives CASSFYASPYEQYF.

The chain is built from TRBV30 and TRBJ2-7; D remains ambiguous. This CDR3 is built from 13 residues. The germline V and J ends were trimmed by 3 bases and 2 bases, with 11 bases remaining between them. Germline CDR1 and CDR2: GTSNPN and SVGIG (reference sequence). CDR3 protein: CAWSRTETYEQYF. The CDR3 DNA reads TGTGCCTGGAGCCGGACGGAGACCTACGAGCAGTACTTC.

The genes are TRBV15 and TRBJ2-3; tentatively, D is TRBD1 or TRBD2 (5 bases each). Germline values: CDR1 LNHNV, CDR2 YYDKDF (reference sequence). Trimming left V 0 bases short and J 3 bases short, with 13 bases between. The CDR3 contains 16 residues. CDR3 protein: CATSRDGAGETDTQYF. Written as DNA, the CDR3 is TGTGCCACCAGCAGAGATGGGGCGGGCGAGACAGATACGCAGTATTTT.

The chain recombines TRBV29-1 with TRBJ2-3; D gene uncertain. V lost 7 bases and J 7 bases, leaving 18 bases between the germline ends. This CDR3 spans 13 amino acids. The germline gives CDR1 SQVTM, CDR2 ANQGSEA. CDR3 in DNA: TGCAGCGCCCGAGCAACTATTGCAAATACGCAGTATTTT. As protein: CSARATIANTQYF.

This chain links TRBV11-3 with TRBJ1-3, with D maybe TRBD1 (6 bases). CDR1 is SGHNT, CDR2 YENEEA, per germline. Trimming removed 3 bases at V and 0 bases at J, with 9 bases between. The CDR3 runs 15 residues. The DNA for the CDR3 is TGTGCCAGCAGCTTTACAGGGAGCTCTGGAAACACCATATATTTT. Translation gives CASSFTGSSGNTIYF.